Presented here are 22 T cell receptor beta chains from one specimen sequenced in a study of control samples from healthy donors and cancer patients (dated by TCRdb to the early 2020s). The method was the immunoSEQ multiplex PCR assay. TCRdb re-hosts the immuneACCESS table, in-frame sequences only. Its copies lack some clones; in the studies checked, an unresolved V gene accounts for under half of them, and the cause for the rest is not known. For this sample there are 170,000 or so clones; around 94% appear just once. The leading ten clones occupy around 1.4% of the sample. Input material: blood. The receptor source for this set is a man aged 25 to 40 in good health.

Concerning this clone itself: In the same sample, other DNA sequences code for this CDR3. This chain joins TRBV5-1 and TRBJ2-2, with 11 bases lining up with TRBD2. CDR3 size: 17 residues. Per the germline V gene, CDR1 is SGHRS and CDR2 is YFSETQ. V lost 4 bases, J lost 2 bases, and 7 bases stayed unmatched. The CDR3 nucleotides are TGCGCCAGCAGCCTTGCGGGACTAGCGGTTAACACCGGGGAGCTGTTTTTT. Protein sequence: CASSLAGLAVNTGELFF.

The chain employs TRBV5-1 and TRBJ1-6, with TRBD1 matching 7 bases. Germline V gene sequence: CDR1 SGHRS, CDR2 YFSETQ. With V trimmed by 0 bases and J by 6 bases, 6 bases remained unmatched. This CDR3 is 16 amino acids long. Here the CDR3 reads CASSLDLGGRNSPLHF. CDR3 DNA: TGCGCCAGCAGCTTGGATTTAGGGGGCCGTAATTCACCCCTCCACTTT.

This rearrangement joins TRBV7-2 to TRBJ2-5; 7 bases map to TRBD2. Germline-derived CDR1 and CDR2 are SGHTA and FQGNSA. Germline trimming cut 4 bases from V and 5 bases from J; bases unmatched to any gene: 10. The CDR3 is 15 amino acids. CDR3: CASSSGGGPQETQYF. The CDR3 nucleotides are TGTGCCAGCAGCTCTGGGGGGGGTCCTCAGGAGACCCAGTACTTC.

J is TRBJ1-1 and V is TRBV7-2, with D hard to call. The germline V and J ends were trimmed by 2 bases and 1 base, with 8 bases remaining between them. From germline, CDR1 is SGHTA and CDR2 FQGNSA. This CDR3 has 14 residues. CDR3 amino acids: CASSLFGGNTEAFF. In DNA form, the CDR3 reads TGTGCCAGCAGCTTATTTGGTGGGAACACTGAAGCTTTCTTT.

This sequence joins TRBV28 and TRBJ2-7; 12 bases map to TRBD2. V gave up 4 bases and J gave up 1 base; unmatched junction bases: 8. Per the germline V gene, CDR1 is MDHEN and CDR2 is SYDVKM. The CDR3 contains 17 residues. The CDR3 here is CASSSTTTSGRSYEQYF. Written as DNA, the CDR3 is TGTGCCAGCAGTTCGACAACGACTAGCGGGAGATCCTACGAGCAGTACTTC.

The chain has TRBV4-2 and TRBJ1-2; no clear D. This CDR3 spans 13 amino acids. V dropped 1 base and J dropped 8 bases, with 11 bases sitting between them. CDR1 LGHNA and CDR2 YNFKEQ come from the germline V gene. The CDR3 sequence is CASSQVEDLGYTF. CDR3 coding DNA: TGTGCCAGCAGCCAAGTAGAGGACTTAGGCTACACCTTC.

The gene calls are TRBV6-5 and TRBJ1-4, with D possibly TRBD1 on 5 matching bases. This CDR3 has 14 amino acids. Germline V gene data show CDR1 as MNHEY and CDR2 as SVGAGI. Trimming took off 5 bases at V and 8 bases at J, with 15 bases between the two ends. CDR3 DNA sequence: TGTGCCAGCAGTAAGACAGCTGCGGAGGAAAAACTGTTTTTT. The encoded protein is CASSKTAAEEKLFF.

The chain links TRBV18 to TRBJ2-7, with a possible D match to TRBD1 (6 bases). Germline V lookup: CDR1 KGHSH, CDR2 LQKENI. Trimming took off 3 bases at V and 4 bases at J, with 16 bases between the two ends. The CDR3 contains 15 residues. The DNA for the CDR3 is TGTGCCAGCTCACCTCTCGACAGGTCTGGGTACGAGCAGTACTTC. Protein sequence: CASSPLDRSGYEQYF.

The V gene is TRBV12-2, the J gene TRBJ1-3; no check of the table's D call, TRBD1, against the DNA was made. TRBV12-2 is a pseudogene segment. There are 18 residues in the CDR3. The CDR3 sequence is CASRFMSGRSFSGNTIYF. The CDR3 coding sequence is TGTGCAAGTCGCTTTATGTCCGGCAGGTCTTTCTCTGGAAACACCATATATTTT.

The chain's CDR3 is CASSPGVSGGENEQFF. As DNA, the CDR3 is TGTGCCAGCAGCCCAGGCGTGTCAGGGGGCGAGAATGAGCAGTTCTTC. This chain uses TRBV11-3 with TRBJ2-1; TRBD1 aligns across 8 bases. Germline V gene data show CDR1 as SGHNT and CDR2 as YENEEA. V gave up 5 bases and J gave up 7 bases; unmatched junction bases: 13. CDR3 length equals 16 residues.

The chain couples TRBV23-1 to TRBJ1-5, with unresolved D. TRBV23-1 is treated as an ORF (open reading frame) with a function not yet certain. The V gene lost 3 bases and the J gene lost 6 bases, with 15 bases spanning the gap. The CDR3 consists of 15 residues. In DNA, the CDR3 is TGCGCCAGCAGTCAGCCCGACGGAGGGAGTCAGCCCCAGCATTTT. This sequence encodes CASSQPDGGSQPQHF.

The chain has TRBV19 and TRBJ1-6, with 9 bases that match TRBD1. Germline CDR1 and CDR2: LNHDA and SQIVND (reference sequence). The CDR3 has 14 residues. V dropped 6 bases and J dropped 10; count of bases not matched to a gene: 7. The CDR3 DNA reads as TGTGCCAGTAGCCTACGACAGGGGGACTCACCCCTCCACTTT. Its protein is CASSLRQGDSPLHF.

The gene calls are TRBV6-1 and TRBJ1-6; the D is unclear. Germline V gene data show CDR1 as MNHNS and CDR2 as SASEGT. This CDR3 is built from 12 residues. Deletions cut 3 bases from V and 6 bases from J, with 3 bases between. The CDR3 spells CASSDANSPLHF. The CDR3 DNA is TGTGCCAGCAGTGATGCTAATTCACCCCTCCACTTT.

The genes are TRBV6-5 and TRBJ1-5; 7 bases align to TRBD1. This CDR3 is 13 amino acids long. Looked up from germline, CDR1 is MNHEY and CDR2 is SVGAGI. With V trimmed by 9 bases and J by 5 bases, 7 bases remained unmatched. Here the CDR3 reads CASHRGPDQPQHF. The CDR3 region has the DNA TGTGCCAGTCACAGGGGACCAGATCAGCCCCAGCATTTT.

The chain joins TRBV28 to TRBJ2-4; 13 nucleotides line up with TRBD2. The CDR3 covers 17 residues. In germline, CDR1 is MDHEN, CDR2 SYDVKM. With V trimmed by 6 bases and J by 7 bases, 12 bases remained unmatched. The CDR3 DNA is TGTGCCAGCAGCCCCCCCGCTGGGACTAGCGGGAAGAACATTCAGTACTTC. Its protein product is CASSPPAGTSGKNIQYF.

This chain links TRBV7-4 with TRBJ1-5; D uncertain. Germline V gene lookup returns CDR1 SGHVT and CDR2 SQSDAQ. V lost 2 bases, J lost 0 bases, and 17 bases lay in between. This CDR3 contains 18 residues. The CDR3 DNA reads TGTGCCAGCAGCTTATGGGAAGCCCCGACGTATAGCAATCAGCCCCAGCATTTT. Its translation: CASSLWEAPTYSNQPQHF. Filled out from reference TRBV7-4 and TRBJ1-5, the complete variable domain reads GAGVSQSPRYKVAKRGRDVALRCDSISGHVTLYWYRQTLGQGSEVLTYSQSDAQRDKSGRPSGRFSAERPERSVSTLKIQRTEQGDSAVYLCASSLWEAPTYSNQPQHFGDGTRLSIL.

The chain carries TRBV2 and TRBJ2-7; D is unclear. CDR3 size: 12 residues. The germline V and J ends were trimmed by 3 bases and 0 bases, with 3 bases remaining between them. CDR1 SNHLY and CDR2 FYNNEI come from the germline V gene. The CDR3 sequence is CASSDSSYEQYF. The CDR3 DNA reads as TGTGCCAGCAGTGACAGCTCCTACGAGCAGTACTTC.

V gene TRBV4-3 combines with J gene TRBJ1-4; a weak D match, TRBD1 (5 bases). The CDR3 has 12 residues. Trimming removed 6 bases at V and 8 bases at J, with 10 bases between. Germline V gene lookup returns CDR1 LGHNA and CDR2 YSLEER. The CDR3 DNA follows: TGCGCCAGCAGGGGAAAGGGGGAAAAACTGTTTTTT. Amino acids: CASRGKGEKLFF.

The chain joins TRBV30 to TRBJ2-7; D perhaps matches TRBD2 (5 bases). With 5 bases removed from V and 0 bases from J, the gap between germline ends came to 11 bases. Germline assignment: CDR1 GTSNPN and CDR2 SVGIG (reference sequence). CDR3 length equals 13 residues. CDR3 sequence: CAWGEGSSYEQYF. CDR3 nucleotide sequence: TGTGCCTGGGGAGAGGGCAGCTCCTACGAGCAGTACTTC. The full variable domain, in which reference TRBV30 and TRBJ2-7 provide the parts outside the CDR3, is SQTIHQWPATLVQPVGSPLSLECTVEGTSNPNLYWYRQAAGRGLQLLFYSVGIGQISSEVPQNLSASRPQDRQFILSSKKLLLSDSGFYLCAWGEGSSYEQYFGPGTRLTVT.

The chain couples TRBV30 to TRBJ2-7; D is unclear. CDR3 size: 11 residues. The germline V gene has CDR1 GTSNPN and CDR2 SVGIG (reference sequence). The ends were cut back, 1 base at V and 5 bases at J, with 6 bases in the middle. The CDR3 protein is CAWSAADEQYF. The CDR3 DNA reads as TGTGCCTGGAGTGCCGCCGACGAGCAGTACTTC. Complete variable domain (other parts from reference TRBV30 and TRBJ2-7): SQTIHQWPATLVQPVGSPLSLECTVEGTSNPNLYWYRQAAGRGLQLLFYSVGIGQISSEVPQNLSASRPQDRQFILSSKKLLLSDSGFYLCAWSAADEQYFGPGTRLTVT.

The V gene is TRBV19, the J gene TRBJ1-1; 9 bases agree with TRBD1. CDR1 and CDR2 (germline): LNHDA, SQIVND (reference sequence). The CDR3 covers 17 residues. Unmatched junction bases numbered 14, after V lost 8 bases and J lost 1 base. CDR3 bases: TGTGCCAGTTTATTTACCGGGACAGGGACTAAGAACACTGAAGCTTTCTTT. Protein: CASLFTGTGTKNTEAFF.

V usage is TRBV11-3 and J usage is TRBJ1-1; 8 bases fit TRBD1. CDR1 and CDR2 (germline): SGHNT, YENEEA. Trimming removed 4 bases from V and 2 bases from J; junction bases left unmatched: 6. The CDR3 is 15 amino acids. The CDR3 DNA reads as TGTGCCAGCAGCTCCGGGACAGGAGTTAACACTGAAGCTTTCTTT. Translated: CASSSGTGVNTEAFF.